The rows below give T cell receptor beta chains drawn from one sample of a study of early T cells in non-severe SARS-CoV-2 infection. One entry per CDR3 protein, called by TCRdb with MiXCR from the 5' RACE reads. The table includes about 94,000 distinct CDR3 sequences, about 13% detected once. The sequenced sample consisted of whole blood. Receptor source: an adult who was a healthcare worker with PCR-confirmed SARS-CoV-2 infection or an uninfected control (not recorded which). The CDR3 runs from the conserved cysteine through the conserved F or W. A D gene is named only where the DNA matches it firmly. Size values are once, few and many counts, or a class for expanded clones, and some rows have none.

V gene: TRBV2; D gene: NA; clone size: NA; J gene: TRBJ2-7; CDR3 protein: CASSSLGGF; CDR3 DNA: TGTGCCAGCAGTAGCCTCGGGGGCTTC
V gene: TRBV7-8; D gene: NA; clone size: NA; J gene: TRBJ2-3; CDR3 protein: CASSPRDGTQYF; CDR3 DNA: TGTGCCAGCAGCCCGCGGGATGGGACGCAGTATTTT
V gene: TRBV5-1; D gene: NA; clone size: NA; J gene: TRBJ1-1; CDR3 protein: CASSHGREGTEAFF; CDR3 DNA: TGCGCCAGCAGCCATGGACGGGAGGGCACTGAAGCTTTCTTT
V gene: TRBV29-1; D gene: NA; clone size: few; J gene: TRBJ1-4; CDR3 protein: CSVEERGSLPEKLFF; CDR3 DNA: TGCAGCGTTGAGGAAAGGGGGAGTCTGCCTGAAAAACTGTTTTTT
V gene: TRBV29-1; D gene: NA; clone size: few; J gene: TRBJ1-2; CDR3 protein: CSVGGKAGYTF; CDR3 DNA: TGCAGCGTTGGTGGGAAGGCTGGCTACACCTTC
V gene: TRBV9; D gene: NA; clone size: NA; J gene: TRBJ2-5; CDR3 protein: CASSAVEGPLQTQYF; CDR3 DNA: TGTGCCAGCAGCGCCGTCGAGGGTCCGCTTCAGACCCAGTACTTC
V gene: TRBV5-4; D gene: TRBD2; clone size: many; J gene: TRBJ2-3; CDR3 protein: CASSLPSGVLTDTQYF; CDR3 DNA: TGTGCCAGCAGCTTGCCTAGCGGGGTGCTCACAGATACGCAGTATTTT
V gene: TRBV28; D gene: NA; clone size: few; J gene: TRBJ2-7; CDR3 protein: CASSPYVETYEQYF; CDR3 DNA: TGTGCCAGCAGTCCATATGTTGAGACCTACGAGCAGTACTTC
V gene: TRBV28; D gene: NA; clone size: few; J gene: TRBJ1-2; CDR3 protein: CASSLPPPNYGYTF; CDR3 DNA: TGTGCCAGCAGTTTACCCCCCCCTAACTATGGCTACACCTTC
V gene: TRBV7-2; D gene: NA; clone size: NA; J gene: TRBJ2-7; CDR3 protein: CASSSPRGEQYF; CDR3 DNA: TGTGCCAGCAGCTCTCCCCGGGGCGAGCAGTACTTC
V gene: TRBV20-1; D gene: NA; clone size: NA; J gene: TRBJ1-1; CDR3 protein: CSAIRTVNTEAFF; CDR3 DNA: TGCAGTGCAATCCGGACGGTGAACACTGAAGCTTTCTTT
V gene: TRBV18; D gene: NA; clone size: NA; J gene: TRBJ2-3; CDR3 protein: CASSRTGGAAQYF; CDR3 DNA: TGTGCCAGCTCGCGTACAGGAGGTGCGGCGCAGTATTTT
V gene: TRBV11-2; D gene: NA; clone size: many; J gene: TRBJ1-1; CDR3 protein: CASSKGGVEAFF; CDR3 DNA: TGTGCCAGCAGCAAAGGGGGGGTGGAAGCTTTCTTT
V gene: TRBV20-1; D gene: NA; clone size: many; J gene: TRBJ2-7; CDR3 protein: CSARDYRHEQYF; CDR3 DNA: TGCAGTGCTAGAGATTATAGGCACGAGCAGTACTTC
V gene: TRBV10-3; D gene: NA; clone size: few; J gene: TRBJ1-5; CDR3 protein: CAIGTSQPQHF; CDR3 DNA: TGTGCCATCGGGACAAGTCAGCCCCAGCATTTT
V gene: TRBV29-1; D gene: NA; clone size: NA; J gene: TRBJ1-3; CDR3 protein: CSVGHTSGNTIYF; CDR3 DNA: TGCAGCGTTGGGCACACCTCTGGAAACACCATATATTTT
V gene: TRBV5-1; D gene: TRBD2; clone size: many; J gene: TRBJ2-2; CDR3 protein: CASSSASGPRGLFF; CDR3 DNA: TGCGCCAGCAGTTCGGCTAGCGGGCCGCGGGGGCTGTTTTTT
V gene: TRBV20-1; D gene: NA; clone size: few; J gene: TRBJ1-2; CDR3 protein: CSAITGNYGYTF; CDR3 DNA: TGCAGTGCGATAACAGGGAACTATGGCTACACCTTC
V gene: TRBV11-2; D gene: NA; clone size: many; J gene: TRBJ2-7; CDR3 protein: CASSLALTNYEQYF; CDR3 DNA: TGTGCCAGCAGCTTAGCCCTCACAAACTACGAGCAGTACTTC
V gene: TRBV7-2; D gene: NA; clone size: NA; J gene: TRBJ2-7; CDR3 protein: CASSLVRAGRSYEQYF; CDR3 DNA: TGTGCCAGCAGCTTAGTCCGGGCGGGGCGCTCCTACGAGCAGTACTTC
V gene: TRBV29-1; D gene: NA; clone size: NA; J gene: TRBJ1-1; CDR3 protein: CSVGTDTEAFF; CDR3 DNA: TGCAGCGTGGGGACGGACACTGAAGCTTTCTTT
V gene: TRBV27; D gene: TRBD2; clone size: NA; J gene: TRBJ2-1; CDR3 protein: CASSAPGTKRNEQFF; CDR3 DNA: TGTGCCAGCAGTGCCCCCGGGACTAAGCGCAATGAGCAGTTCTTC
V gene: TRBV6-1; D gene: TRBD1; clone size: many; J gene: TRBJ2-7; CDR3 protein: CASSERTGGDSYEQYF; CDR3 DNA: TGTGCCAGCAGTGAGCGGACAGGGGGCGATTCCTACGAGCAGTACTTC
V gene: TRBV28; D gene: TRBD1; clone size: few; J gene: TRBJ2-7; CDR3 protein: CASSWTGGTRPNEQYF; CDR3 DNA: TGTGCCAGCAGTTGGACAGGGGGCACGAGACCCAACGAGCAGTACTTC
V gene: TRBV28; D gene: NA; clone size: few; J gene: TRBJ1-5; CDR3 protein: CASSLPYQPQHF; CDR3 DNA: TGTGCCAGCAGTTTGCCCTATCAGCCCCAGCATTTT
V gene: TRBV15; D gene: NA; clone size: NA; J gene: TRBJ1-1; CDR3 protein: CATSRRRGTLQGPSNTEAFF; CDR3 DNA: TGTGCCACCAGCAGACGAAGGGGAACCCTACAGGGACCCTCGAACACTGAAGCTTTCTTT
V gene: TRBV20-1; D gene: TRBD1; clone size: few; J gene: TRBJ1-6; CDR3 protein: CSAVDRGYNSPLHF; CDR3 DNA: TGCAGTGCGGTGGACAGGGGCTATAATTCACCCCTCCACTTT
V gene: TRBV20-1; D gene: TRBD1; clone size: few; J gene: TRBJ1-1; CDR3 protein: CSEPGQGNEAFF; CDR3 DNA: TGCAGTGAACCGGGACAGGGAAATGAAGCTTTCTTT
V gene: TRBV19; D gene: TRBD2; clone size: many; J gene: TRBJ2-7; CDR3 protein: CASSYAGGTSSYEQYF; CDR3 DNA: TGTGCCAGTAGTTACGCGGGGGGGACGAGCTCCTACGAGCAGTACTTC
V gene: TRBV28; D gene: TRBD1; clone size: NA; J gene: TRBJ1-5; CDR3 protein: CASSLMGTVREPQHF; CDR3 DNA: TGTGCCAGCAGTTTAATGGGGACAGTGAGAGAGCCCCAGCATTTT
V gene: TRBV24-1; D gene: NA; clone size: many; J gene: TRBJ1-5; CDR3 protein: CATGTGSGWQPQHF; CDR3 DNA: TGTGCCACCGGAACAGGGTCCGGGTGGCAGCCCCAGCATTTT
V gene: TRBV5-4; D gene: NA; clone size: few; J gene: TRBJ1-5; CDR3 protein: CASSSYSGPQHF; CDR3 DNA: TGTGCCAGCAGCTCCTACTCTGGGCCCCAGCATTTT
V gene: TRBV19; D gene: NA; clone size: NA; J gene: TRBJ1-1; CDR3 protein: CASSNRRDRGAEAFF; CDR3 DNA: TGTGCCAGTAGTAACCGCCGGGACCGAGGCGCTGAAGCTTTCTTT
V gene: TRBV7-9; D gene: NA; clone size: NA; J gene: TRBJ2-7; CDR3 protein: CASSLEGGPYEQYF; CDR3 DNA: TGTGCCAGCAGCTTAGAGGGGGGCCCCTACGAGCAGTACTTC